The 9 T cell receptor beta chains presented below share a single source sample, sequenced in a study of blood T cells in healthy people across ages. Together with a sample-barcoded 5' primer, a J-beta primer mix was included in a second PCR lasting roughly 6 to 12 cycles. TCRdb reprocessed the 5' RACE reads via MiXCR and lists one record per CDR3 protein. The table includes around 1,000,000 distinct CDR3 sequences, under 30% detected once. These records were also assigned to another study, of T cells of mothers and their children.

The source material was blood. These TCRs come from a girl aged 2-10 years in good health.

The chain has TRBV6-5 and TRBJ2-3; D is uncertain. Per germline, CDR1 MNHEY and CDR2 SVGAGI. V was cut by 2 bases and J by 0 bases, with 12 bases left in between. This CDR3 is 16 amino acids long. As DNA, the CDR3 is TGTGCCAGCAGTTACCTCAGTCGGCGAAGCACAGATACGCAGTATTTT. Translation: CASSYLSRRSTDTQYF.

This sequence joins TRBV14 and TRBJ1-6, with 7 positions matching TRBD1. CDR1 is SGHDN, CDR2 FVKESK, per germline. CDR3 length equals 17 residues. Trimming removed 4 bases from V and 2 bases from J; junction bases left unmatched: 8. This CDR3 is CASSPGQPTTYNSPLHF. CDR3 in DNA: TGTGCCAGCAGCCCGGGACAGCCAACTACCTATAATTCACCCCTCCACTTT.

This clonotype has a handful of counts. The gene calls are TRBV28 and TRBJ2-5; 8 bases are shared with TRBD2. The CDR3 runs to 19 residues. J lost 3 bases, V lost 1 base, and 16 bases had no gene match. Germline V gene sequence: CDR1 MDHEN, CDR2 SYDVKM. The CDR3 DNA follows: TGTGCCAGCAGTTTATTTAGGTTGGCGGGAGGTAACTATAAAGAGACCCAGTACTTC. Its translation: CASSLFRLAGGNYKETQYF.

V gene TRBV20-1 combines with J gene TRBJ2-3; D unclear. The CDR3 sequence is 14 residues long. V was shortened by 3 bases and J by 4 bases, with 14 bases between the two germline ends. Germline V CDR1 and CDR2: DFQATT, SNEGSKA (reference sequence). CDR3 residues: CSASLANRADTQYF. CDR3 DNA: TGCAGTGCTAGCTTAGCAAACCGGGCAGATACGCAGTATTTT.

This clonotype appeared a few times. The V gene is TRBV19, the J gene TRBJ2-7; 12 bases fit TRBD2. V lost 8 bases, J lost 6 bases, and 23 bases stayed unmatched. The CDR3 runs 19 residues. The germline gives CDR1 LNHDA, CDR2 SQIVND (reference sequence). The CDR3 sequence is CASATRGEVRLAGEGEQYF. CDR3 sequence (DNA): TGTGCCAGTGCGACAAGGGGTGAGGTCCGACTAGCGGGAGAAGGCGAGCAGTACTTC.

This clonotype has just a few counts. The genes are TRBV12-3 or TRBV12-4 and TRBJ2-1; D not resolved. The V end lost 6 bases, the J end lost 5 bases, and 20 bases lay between the germline ends. The length of the CDR3 is 16 residues. The CDR3 loop is CASSPTTQSQHNEQFF. As DNA, the CDR3 is TGTGCCAGCAGCCCCACCACACAATCCCAACACAATGAGCAGTTCTTC.

The V and J genes are TRBV27 and TRBJ2-5; tentatively, D is TRBD2 (6 bases). V lost 7 bases to trimming and J lost 4 bases, with 16 bases between them. The CDR3 totals 14 residues. The germline gives CDR1 MNHEY, CDR2 SMNVEV (reference sequence). CDR3 bases: TGTGCCAGCATGGAGACTAGTTACTTAGAGACCCAGTACTTC. Residues: CASMETSYLETQYF.

In this sample, this clonotype turned up a few times. The V and J genes are TRBV2 and TRBJ2-3, with 12 bases fitting TRBD2. This CDR3 has 17 amino acids. Germline CDR1 reads SNHLY; CDR2 reads FYNNEI. The junction had 2 bases not matched to a gene; V was cut back by 1 base and J by 0 bases. The CDR3 coding sequence is TGTGCCAGCAGTGAAGGGACTAGCGGGGCTAGCACAGATACGCAGTATTTT. Its protein product is CASSEGTSGASTDTQYF.

V gene TRBV27 combines with J gene TRBJ1-2; D unclear. The ends were cut back, 4 bases at V and 8 bases at J, with 23 bases in the middle. The germline CDR1 and CDR2 sequences are MNHEY and SMNVEV (reference sequence). CDR3 length: 16 amino acids. The DNA of the CDR3 is TGTGCCAGCAGTTCGGCCGGGGTTGTCGGACGTGAGGGCTACACCTTC. Translating it yields CASSSAGVVGREGYTF.